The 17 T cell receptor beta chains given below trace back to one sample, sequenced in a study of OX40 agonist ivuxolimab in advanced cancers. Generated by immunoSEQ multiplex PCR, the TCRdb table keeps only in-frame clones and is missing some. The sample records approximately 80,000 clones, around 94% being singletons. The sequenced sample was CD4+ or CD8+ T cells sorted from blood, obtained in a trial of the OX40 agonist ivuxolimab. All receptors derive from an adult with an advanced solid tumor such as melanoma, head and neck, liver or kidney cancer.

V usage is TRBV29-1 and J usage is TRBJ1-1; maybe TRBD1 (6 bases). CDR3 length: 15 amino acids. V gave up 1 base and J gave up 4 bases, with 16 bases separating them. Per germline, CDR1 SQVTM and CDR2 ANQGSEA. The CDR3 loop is CSVEVGIQGSTEAFF. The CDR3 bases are TGCAGCGTTGAAGTAGGGATTCAGGGGAGCACTGAAGCTTTCTTT.

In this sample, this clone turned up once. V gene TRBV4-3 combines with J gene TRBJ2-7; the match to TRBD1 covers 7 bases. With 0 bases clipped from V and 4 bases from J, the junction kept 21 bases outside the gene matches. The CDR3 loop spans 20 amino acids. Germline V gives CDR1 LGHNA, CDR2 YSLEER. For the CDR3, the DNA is TGCGCCAGCAGCCAAGAGATGGGCGTAAGGGGGTACAGGGGTCCTTACGAGCAGTACTTC. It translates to CASSQEMGVRGYRGPYEQYF.

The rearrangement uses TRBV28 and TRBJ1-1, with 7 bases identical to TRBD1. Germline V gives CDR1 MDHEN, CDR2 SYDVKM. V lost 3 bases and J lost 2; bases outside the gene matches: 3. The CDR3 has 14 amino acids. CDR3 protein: CASSFGTANTEAFF. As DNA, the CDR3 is TGTGCCAGCAGTTTCGGGACAGCAAACACTGAAGCTTTCTTT.

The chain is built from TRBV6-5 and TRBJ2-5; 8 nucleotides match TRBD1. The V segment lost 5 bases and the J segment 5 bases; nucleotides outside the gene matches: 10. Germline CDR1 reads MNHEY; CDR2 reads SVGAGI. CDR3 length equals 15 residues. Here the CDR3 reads CASSVIGQGEETQYF. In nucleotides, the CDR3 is TGTGCCAGCAGTGTGATCGGACAGGGCGAGGAGACCCAGTACTTC.

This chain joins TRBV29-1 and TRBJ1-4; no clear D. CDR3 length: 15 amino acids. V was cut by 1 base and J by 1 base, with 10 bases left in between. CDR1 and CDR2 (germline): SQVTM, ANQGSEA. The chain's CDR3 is CSVEVGGVTNEKLFF. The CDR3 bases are TGCAGCGTTGAAGTCGGAGGTGTAACTAATGAAAAACTGTTTTTT.

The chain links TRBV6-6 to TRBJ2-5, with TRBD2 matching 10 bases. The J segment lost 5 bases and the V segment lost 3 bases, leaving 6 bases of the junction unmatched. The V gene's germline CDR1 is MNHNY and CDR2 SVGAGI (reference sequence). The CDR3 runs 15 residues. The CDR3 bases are TGTGCCAGCAGTTATTTCGGACTAGCGGCTGAGACCCAGTACTTC. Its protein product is CASSYFGLAAETQYF.

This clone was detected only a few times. CDR3: CASSLGGEGSYSPLHF. The CDR3, as DNA: TGTGCCAGCAGCTTAGGGGGAGAGGGTAGTTATTCACCCCTCCACTTT. The chain combines TRBV7-9 with TRBJ1-6, with D uncertain. The V end was cut by 1 base, the J end by 8 bases, with 15 bases between. The CDR3 is 16 residues long. Germline lookup yields CDR1 SEHNR and CDR2 FQNEAQ (reference sequence). Full variable domain (rest looked up from reference TRBV7-9 and TRBJ1-6): DTGVSQNPRHKITKRGQNVTFRCDPISEHNRLYWYRQTLGQGPEFLTYFQNEAQLEKSRLLSDRFSAERPKGSFSTLEIQRTEQGDSAMYLCASSLGGEGSYSPLHFGNGTRLTVT.

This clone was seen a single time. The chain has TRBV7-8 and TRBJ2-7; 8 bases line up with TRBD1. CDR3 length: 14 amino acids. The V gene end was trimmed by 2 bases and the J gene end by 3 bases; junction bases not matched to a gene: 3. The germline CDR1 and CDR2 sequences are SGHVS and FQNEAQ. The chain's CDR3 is CASSLPDRVYEQYF. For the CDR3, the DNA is TGTGCCAGCAGCTTACCGGACAGGGTCTACGAGCAGTACTTC.

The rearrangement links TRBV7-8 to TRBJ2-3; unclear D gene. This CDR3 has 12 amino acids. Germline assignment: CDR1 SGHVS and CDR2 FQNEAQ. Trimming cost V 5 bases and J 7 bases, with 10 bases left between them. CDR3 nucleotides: TGTGCCAGCAGCCACTCCCTCCATACGCAGTATTTT. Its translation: CASSHSLHTQYF.

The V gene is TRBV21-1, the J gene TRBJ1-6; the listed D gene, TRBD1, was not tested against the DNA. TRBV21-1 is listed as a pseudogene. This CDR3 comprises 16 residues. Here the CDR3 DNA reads TGTGCCAGCAGCAACGGTAGACAGGGCAAGAATTCACCCCTCCACTTT. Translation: CASSNGRQGKNSPLHF.

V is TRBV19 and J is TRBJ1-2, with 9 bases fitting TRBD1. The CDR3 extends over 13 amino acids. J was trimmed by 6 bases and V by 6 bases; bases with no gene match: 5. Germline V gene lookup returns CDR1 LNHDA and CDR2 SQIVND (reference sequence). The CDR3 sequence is CASSWTGVDGYTF. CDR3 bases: TGTGCCAGTAGCTGGACAGGGGTCGATGGCTACACCTTC.

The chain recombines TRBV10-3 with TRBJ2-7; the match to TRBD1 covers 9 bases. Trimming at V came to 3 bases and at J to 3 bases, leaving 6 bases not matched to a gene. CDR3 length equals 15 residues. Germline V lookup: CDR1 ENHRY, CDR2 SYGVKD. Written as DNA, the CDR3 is TGTGCCATCAGTGAAGGACAGGGGACAAGCTACGAGCAGTACTTC. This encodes CAISEGQGTSYEQYF.

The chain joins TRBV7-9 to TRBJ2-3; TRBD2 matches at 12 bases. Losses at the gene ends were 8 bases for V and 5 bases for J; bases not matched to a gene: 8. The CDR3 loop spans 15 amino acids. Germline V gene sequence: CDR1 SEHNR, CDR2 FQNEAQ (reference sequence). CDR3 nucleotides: TGTGCCAGCGACGCCCTAGCGGGGGGGCAAGATACGCAGTATTTT. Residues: CASDALAGGQDTQYF.

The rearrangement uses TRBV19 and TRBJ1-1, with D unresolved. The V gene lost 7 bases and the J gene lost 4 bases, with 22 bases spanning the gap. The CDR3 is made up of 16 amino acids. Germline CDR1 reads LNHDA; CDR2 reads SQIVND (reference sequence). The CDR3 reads CASNEIVRVASTEAFF. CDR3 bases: TGTGCCAGTAATGAAATAGTCCGGGTGGCGAGCACTGAAGCTTTCTTT.

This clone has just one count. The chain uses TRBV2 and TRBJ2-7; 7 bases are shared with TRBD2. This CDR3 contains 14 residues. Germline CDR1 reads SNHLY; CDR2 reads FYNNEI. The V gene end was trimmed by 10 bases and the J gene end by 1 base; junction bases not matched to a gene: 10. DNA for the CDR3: TGTGCCAAAAGGGGCGGGGGAGCTTCCTACGAGCAGTACTTC. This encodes CAKRGGGASYEQYF. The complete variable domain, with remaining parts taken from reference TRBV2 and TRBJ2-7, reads EPEVTQTPSHQVTQMGQEVILRCVPISNHLYFYWYRQILGQKVEFLVSFYNNEISEKSEIFDDQFSVERPDGSNFTLKIRSTKLEDSAMYFCAKRGGGASYEQYFGPGTRLTVT.

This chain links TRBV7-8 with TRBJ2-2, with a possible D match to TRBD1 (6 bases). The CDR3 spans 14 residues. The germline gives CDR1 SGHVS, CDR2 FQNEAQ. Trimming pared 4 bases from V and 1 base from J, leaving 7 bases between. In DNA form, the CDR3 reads TGTGCCAGCAGCTCGACAGGGAACACCGGGGAGCTGTTTTTT. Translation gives CASSSTGNTGELFF.

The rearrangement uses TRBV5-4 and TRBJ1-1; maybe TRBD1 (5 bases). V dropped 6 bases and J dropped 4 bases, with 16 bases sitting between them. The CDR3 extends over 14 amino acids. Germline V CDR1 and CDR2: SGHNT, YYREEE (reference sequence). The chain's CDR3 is CASTPLGETTEAFF. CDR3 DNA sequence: TGTGCCAGCACCCCCTTGGGGGAGACCACTGAAGCTTTCTTT.